A selection of T cell receptor beta chains follows, all from one sample in a study of T-cell memory formation after mild COVID-19. One entry per CDR3 protein results from TCRdb running MiXCR on the 5' RACE reads. Of hundreds of thousands of distinct CDR3 sequences listed, around 27% are singletons. Material: PBMCs or a T cell subset sorted from them (not recorded which). The receptors derive from an adult woman who had mild COVID-19 (a few samples of this study predate the infection). Cell type and time point are not known. The CDR3 runs from the conserved cysteine through the conserved F or W. Fields, in order: clone size, V gene, J gene, CDR3 protein. Rows may omit the clone size; those that give it use once, few, many or a size class.

NA	TRBV6-5	TRBJ2-4	CASSYKSPSEGAVIQYF
many	TRBV7-2	TRBJ2-3	CASSPIPEGNTQYF
few	TRBV4-2	TRBJ2-5	CASSPGTSGGRRETQYF
NA	TRBV5-6	TRBJ1-1	CASSFRRNRGNTEAFF
few	TRBV7-6	TRBJ2-7	CASSLAAGLAGPYEQYF
once	TRBV20-1	TRBJ2-7	CSASEAGLGEQYF
many	TRBV7-2	TRBJ2-7	CASSLLLAGGMSYEQYF
NA	TRBV6-5	TRBJ1-1	CASSYSSNGISEAFF
few	TRBV10-3	TRBJ2-7	CAISELGQDSAYEQYF
NA	TRBV7-2	TRBJ2-1	CASSLPRGRGRREQFF
NA	TRBV4-1	TRBJ2-3	CASSLTSGTGRDF
NA	TRBV11-3	TRBJ2-5	CASSFRTSGSGTQYF
few	TRBV4-2	TRBJ1-5	CASSQDGGANQPQHF
few	TRBV6-2/TRBV6-3	TRBJ2-1	CASGLAGAYNEQFF
NA	TRBV15	TRBJ1-1	CATSRDQHLSTEAFF
few	TRBV7-9	TRBJ1-1	CASSLGGRGPNTEAFF
NA	TRBV27	TRBJ2-7	CASSLSGTSGREQYF
NA	TRBV7-6	TRBJ1-1	CASSASLRGTEAFF
NA	TRBV12-3/TRBV12-4	TRBJ1-5	CASSSDRENYQPQHF
NA	TRBV10-3	TRBJ2-7	CASYLGDDRMEQYF
NA	TRBV7-9	TRBJ2-2	CASGATGELFF
NA	TRBV20-1	TRBJ2-1	CSARAVQRNEQFF
many	TRBV24-1	TRBJ2-5	CATSAGTSGGFETQYF
NA	TRBV15	TRBJ1-5	CATSSRQGPYSNQPQHF
few	TRBV7-2	TRBJ2-1	CASSLGPTRHSSYNEQFF
many	TRBV6-5	TRBJ2-2	CASSEGQNTGELFF
NA	TRBV12-3/TRBV12-4	TRBJ2-1	CASRPPGQGGNEQFF
NA	TRBV12-3/TRBV12-4	TRBJ1-1	CASSPLGVLNTEAFF
NA	TRBV20-1	TRBJ2-7	CSASQGATSYEQYF
NA	TRBV7-9	TRBJ2-5	CASSATTGEETQYF
NA	TRBV5-6	TRBJ2-7	CASSPDGGPSYEQYF
NA	TRBV7-9	TRBJ2-3	CASSLSSRRSTDTQYF
few	TRBV5-1	TRBJ2-3	CASSRSRRDTQYF
NA	TRBV5-6	TRBJ2-1	CASSWGLEDNEQFF
few	TRBV3-1	TRBJ2-2	CASSEGLAGAGELFF
NA	TRBV7-8	TRBJ2-1	CASSLVQSQSYNEQFF
NA	TRBV4-1	TRBJ2-7	CASSYLTDSSYEQYF
few	TRBV7-2	TRBJ2-5	CASSLLTYQETQYF
few	TRBV20-1	TRBJ2-3	CSALDGYTDTQYF
few	TRBV12-3/TRBV12-4	TRBJ2-6	CASSFGLPGPGANVLTF
NA	TRBV9	TRBJ2-5	CASSQQPGETQYF
NA	TRBV6-5	TRBJ1-1	CASSPDMAEAFF
NA	TRBV20-1	TRBJ2-1	CSARTSGGSYNEQFF
NA	TRBV6-6	TRBJ2-5	CASSHSAGVETQYF
once	TRBV6-4	TRBJ1-1	CASSDSGTGNTEAFF
few	TRBV5-1	TRBJ2-3	CASSLERGITDTQYF
few	TRBV20-1	TRBJ2-3	CSASRSGRVTDTQYF
NA	TRBV19	TRBJ2-7	CASSIDPSGASEQYF
few	TRBV7-7	TRBJ2-2	CASSFDTTSGSFSGELFF
NA	TRBV3-1	TRBJ2-3	CASSQEPSGPPKDTQYF
NA	TRBV20-1	TRBJ2-5	CRGTSGPEVKTQYF
NA	TRBV6-5	TRBJ1-6	CASSSSQGLNSPLHF
NA	TRBV15	TRBJ2-7	CATSLRPSSSYEQYF
NA	TRBV24-1	TRBJ2-2	CATSDPDRGNTGELFF
NA	TRBV6-5	TRBJ2-3	CASSSWGSDTQYF
NA	TRBV2	TRBJ2-7	CATRRDSTYEQYF
few	TRBV15	TRBJ1-4	CATSRDLGQGGEKLFF